Following are 32 T cell receptor beta chains from one sample sequenced in a study of type 1 regulatory T cells. Antigen specificity for these receptors is unknown. TCRdb processed the reads anew with MiXCR; each CDR3 protein has one entry. The sample lists roughly 65,000 distinct CDR3 sequences, 45% to 50% occurring once. The material sequenced was cultured non-Tr1 T cells, either the whole culture or a sorted T cell fraction (not recorded which). These receptors came from a human donor in good health.

The table lists this clonotype with a few counts. The chain carries TRBV7-9 and TRBJ1-2; the D is unclear. CDR1 is SEHNR and CDR2 is FQNEAQ in the germline V gene (reference sequence). CDR3 length: 15 residues. Trimming pared 0 bases from V and 4 bases from J, leaving 12 bases between. The chain's CDR3 is CASSLAATASYGYTF. CDR3 in DNA: TGTGCCAGCAGCTTAGCCGCGACGGCTAGCTATGGCTACACCTTC.

Notes on this clonotype: One end of the junction is discordant with germline, which a read error may explain. The V gene is TRBV11-2, the J gene TRBJ2-5; 12 positions match TRBD1. CDR1 is SGHAT and CDR2 is FQNNGV in the germline V gene. The CDR3 is 15 residues long. The CDR3 region has the DNA TGTGCCAACAGCGTCGGGACAGGGGGCGAAGAGACCCAGTACTTC. It encodes CANSVGTGGEETQYF.

The rearrangement links TRBV19 to TRBJ1-2; possible D gene TRBD1, 5 bases. Germline lookup yields CDR1 LNHDA and CDR2 SQIVND (reference sequence). Trimming pared 3 bases from V and 2 bases from J, leaving 7 bases between. CDR3 length: 13 amino acids. The CDR3 is CASSIDSNYGYTF. Written as DNA, the CDR3 is TGTGCCAGTAGTATCGACAGCAACTATGGCTACACCTTC.

V gene TRBV29-1 combines with J gene TRBJ1-1, with 9 bases identical to TRBD1. Per the germline V gene, CDR1 is SQVTM and CDR2 is ANQGSEA. Trimming removed 4 bases from V and 4 bases from J; junction bases left unmatched: 1. The CDR3 runs 12 residues. CDR3 protein: CSVVQGATEAFF. The CDR3 DNA reads TGCAGCGTTGTACAGGGGGCCACTGAAGCTTTCTTT.

The chain joins TRBV6-1 to TRBJ2-7; D uncertain. Trimming cost V 6 bases and J 0 bases, with 6 bases left between them. The length of the CDR3 is 12 residues. Looked up from germline, CDR1 is MNHNS and CDR2 is SASEGT. Here the CDR3 reads CASSSVSYEQYF. The CDR3 DNA reads TGTGCCAGCAGCTCCGTCTCCTACGAGCAGTACTTC.

V and J are TRBV5-4 and TRBJ2-2; D might be TRBD1 or TRBD2, each matching 5 bases. This CDR3 has 15 amino acids. V shed 5 bases and J shed 0 bases, with 11 bases lying between them. The germline gives CDR1 SGHNT, CDR2 YYREEE (reference sequence). Written as DNA, the CDR3 is TGTGCCAGCAGGCCGGGACGGTCGAACACCGGGGAGCTGTTTTTT. Translating it yields CASRPGRSNTGELFF.

The chain employs TRBV6-2 or TRBV6-3 and TRBJ2-6; D not resolved. There are 16 residues in the CDR3. CDR1 and CDR2 (germline): MNHEY, SVGEGT. V lost 0 bases and J 5 bases, leaving 11 bases between the germline ends. The CDR3 coding sequence is TGTGCCAGCAGTTACTCTTGGGGTTTCTGGGCCAACGTCCTGACTTTC. It encodes CASSYSWGFWANVLTF.

V is TRBV5-1 and J is TRBJ2-3; D is perhaps TRBD1 (5 bases). V gave up 5 bases and J gave up 2 bases, with 24 bases separating them. CDR3 length: 18 amino acids. Germline V CDR1 and CDR2: SGHRS, YFSETQ. The CDR3 region is CASSLRMRRTSDTDTQYF. The CDR3 region has the DNA TGCGCCAGCAGTCTCCGAATGAGACGGACATCAGACACAGATACGCAGTATTTT.

This rearrangement joins TRBV7-2 to TRBJ2-5, with D possibly matching TRBD1 (6 bases). In germline, CDR1 is SGHTA, CDR2 FQGNSA. Trimming left V 3 bases short and J 2 bases short, with 10 bases between. CDR3 length: 14 residues. The CDR3 coding sequence is TGTGCCAGCAGCTTGGGACACTTACAAGAGACCCAGTACTTC. Translated, it gives CASSLGHLQETQYF. The full variable domain, in which reference TRBV7-2 and TRBJ2-5 provide the parts outside the CDR3, is GAGVSQSPSNKVTEKGKDVELRCDPISGHTALYWYRQSLGQGLEFLIYFQGNSAPDKSGLPSDRFSAERTGGSVSTLTIQRTQQEDSAVYLCASSLGHLQETQYFGPGTRLLVL.

The table lists this clonotype with a count of one. The chain links TRBV10-3 to TRBJ2-1; D call uncertain. The CDR3 is 11 residues long. The V and J ends lost 7 bases and 5 bases respectively, with 6 bases between them. The V gene's germline CDR1 is ENHRY and CDR2 SYGVKD. The chain's CDR3 is CAITRNNEQFF. As DNA, the CDR3 is TGTGCCATCACTCGGAACAATGAGCAGTTCTTC.

This clonotype occurred a few times. The V and J genes are TRBV30 and TRBJ2-7; D perhaps matches TRBD2 (7 bases). V lost 1 base, J lost 5 bases, and 12 bases lay in between. Germline loops: CDR1 GTSNPN, CDR2 SVGIG (reference sequence). The CDR3 is 13 amino acids. CDR3 residues: CAWSGGGPNEQYF. The CDR3 region has the DNA TGTGCCTGGAGTGGGGGGGGGCCCAACGAGCAGTACTTC.

The J gene is TRBJ2-7, the V gene TRBV7-2, with 8 bases matching TRBD2. CDR1 is SGHTA, CDR2 FQGNSA, per germline. The CDR3 has 15 residues. Losses at the gene ends were 5 bases for V and 4 bases for J; bases not matched to a gene: 10. The CDR3 nucleotides are TGTGCCAGCAGCCTCAACCGGGGGGGAGAGTACGAGCAGTACTTC. Protein product: CASSLNRGGEYEQYF.

The table lists this clonotype with a few counts. This sequence joins TRBV11-3 and TRBJ2-2; maybe TRBD1 (6 bases). Germline CDR1 reads SGHNT; CDR2 reads YENEEA. This CDR3 has 13 amino acids. V was clipped by 4 bases and J by 5 bases, with 8 bases between them. The CDR3 DNA sequence: TGTGCCAGCAGCTCAGGGGCGACCGGGGAGCTGTTTTTT. It encodes CASSSGATGELFF.

This chain joins TRBV3-1 and TRBJ1-1, with D perhaps TRBD1 (5 bases). The germline V gene has CDR1 LGHDT and CDR2 YNNKEL (reference sequence). Deletions cut 2 bases from V and 13 bases from J, with 17 bases between. The CDR3 runs to 13 residues. The CDR3 sequence: CASSQRDGPRGFF. For the CDR3, the DNA is TGTGCCAGCAGCCAAAGGGACGGCCCTCGGGGTTTCTTT. Based on the CDR3 plus reference TRBV3-1 and TRBJ1-1, the full variable domain is DTAVSQTPKYLVTQMGNDKSIKCEQNLGHDTMYWYKQDSKKFLKIMFSYNNKELIINETVPNRFSPKSPDKAHLNLHINSLELGDSAVYFCASSQRDGPRGFFGQGTRLTVV.

This clonotype was found once. The chain links TRBV7-2 to TRBJ2-1; D is unclear. V was trimmed by 0 bases and J by 9 bases, leaving 9 bases between them. CDR3 length: 13 residues. Per the germline V gene, CDR1 is SGHTA and CDR2 is FQGNSA. The CDR3 here is CASSLAGYPEQFF. As DNA, the CDR3 is TGTGCCAGCAGCTTAGCGGGTTACCCTGAGCAGTTCTTC.

The genes are TRBV24-1 and TRBJ2-5; D is perhaps TRBD1 (6 bases). The ends were cut back, 9 bases at V and 4 bases at J, with 17 bases in the middle. CDR3 length: 14 amino acids. Germline lookup yields CDR1 KGHDR and CDR2 SFDVKD. The CDR3 DNA reads TGTGCCACCGCTGACGCAGGGGCGGGAGAGACCCAGTACTTC. It codes for CATADAGAGETQYF.

CDR3 amino acids: CASSQGRFQPQHF. The CDR3 DNA sequence: TGCGCCAGCAGCCAAGGGCGGTTTCAGCCCCAGCATTTT. The V call is TRBV4-1, the J call TRBJ1-5; D call uncertain. Per the germline V gene, CDR1 is MGHRA and CDR2 is YSYEKL. The CDR3 sequence is 13 residues long. The ends were cut back, 1 base at V and 6 bases at J, with 7 bases in the middle.

The V gene is TRBV5-6, the J gene TRBJ1-1, with D unresolved. In germline, CDR1 is SGHDT, CDR2 YYEEEE. Between the trimmed V and J ends, which lost 1 base and 1 base, there was a span of 11 bases. This CDR3 is built from 15 residues. The DNA for the CDR3 is TGTGCCAGCAGCTTGAACACGGGTAAGAACACTGAAGCTTTCTTT. Protein: CASSLNTGKNTEAFF.

The chain combines TRBV5-1 with TRBJ2-7, with D unresolved. The germline V gene has CDR1 SGHRS and CDR2 YFSETQ. The CDR3 contains 12 residues. The V end was cut by 6 bases, the J end by 0 bases, with 7 bases between. DNA for the CDR3: TGCGCCAGCAAGGATAGCTCCTACGAGCAGTACTTC. Its protein product is CASKDSSYEQYF.

A note on this clonotype: Given the absence of the conserved phenylalanine or tryptophan at the CDR3 end, a read error is likely. The chain joins TRBV2 to TRBJ1-3; TRBD1 aligns across 7 bases. Germline CDR1 and CDR2: SNHLY and FYNNEI. With 7 bases clipped from V and 2 bases from J, the junction kept 5 bases outside the gene matches. This CDR3 comprises 14 residues. The CDR3 bases are TGTGCCAGCACCCTGACAGGGACTGGAAACACCATATATCTT. It translates to CASTLTGTGNTIYL.

This clonotype was detected only once. This chain links TRBV5-1 with TRBJ2-1, with D unresolved. The CDR3 runs to 12 residues. The V end lost 0 bases, the J end lost 5 bases, and 3 bases lay between the germline ends. From germline, CDR1 is SGHRS and CDR2 YFSETQ. The CDR3 DNA reads as TGCGCCAGCAGCTTGGGTAACAATGAGCAGTTCTTC. This sequence encodes CASSLGNNEQFF.

With regard to this clonotype: Without the conserved terminal phenylalanine or tryptophan, this CDR3 likely stems from a read error. The chain combines TRBV7-2 with TRBJ1-1; tentatively, D is TRBD1 (5 bases). Germline CDR1 and CDR2: SGHTA and FQGNSA. V shed 5 bases and J shed 5 bases, with 9 bases lying between them. The CDR3 is 12 residues long. The CDR3 reads CASSLYRTEAFS. CDR3 bases: TGTGCCAGCAGCCTCTACAGGACTGAAGCTTTCTCT.

Many counts were recorded for this clonotype. The chain joins TRBV12-3 or TRBV12-4 to TRBJ1-1; D not certain. This CDR3 is built from 14 residues. V lost 6 bases and J 1 base, leaving 12 bases between the germline ends. Written as DNA, the CDR3 is TGTGCCAGCAGATTGACTGAACGGAACACTGAAGCTTTCTTT. It encodes CASRLTERNTEAFF.

The CDR3 loop reads CASSLGIGGRTEAFF. The CDR3 bases are TGTGCCAGCAGCTTGGGTATAGGGGGGCGGACTGAAGCTTTCTTT. This chain connects TRBV5-6 to TRBJ1-1; tentative D call: TRBD1 (6 bases). Deletions cut 0 bases from V and 5 bases from J, with 14 bases between. Germline loops: CDR1 SGHDT, CDR2 YYEEEE. This CDR3 is built from 15 residues.

The V gene is TRBV18, the J gene TRBJ1-4, with D perhaps TRBD1 (6 bases). The V end was cut by 3 bases, the J end by 2 bases, with 13 bases between. The germline gives CDR1 KGHSH, CDR2 LQKENI. The length of the CDR3 is 16 residues. Here the CDR3 DNA reads TGTGCCAGCTCACCGACCGGGGGGGCGACTAATGAAAAACTGTTTTTT. Encoded protein: CASSPTGGATNEKLFF.

The chain links TRBV7-9 to TRBJ2-5; tentative D call: TRBD2 (6 bases). Per the germline V gene, CDR1 is SEHNR and CDR2 is FQNEAQ (reference sequence). V shed 5 bases and J shed 2 bases, with 12 bases lying between them. The CDR3 covers 14 residues. CDR3 coding DNA: TGTGCCAGCAGCCCGTGGGGGACTCAAGAGACCCAGTACTTC. Residues: CASSPWGTQETQYF.

The chain recombines TRBV5-1 with TRBJ2-3; 9 positions agree with TRBD2. The CDR3 sequence is 18 residues long. J gave up 0 bases and V 7 bases, and 15 bases lay outside the gene matches. Germline V gene data show CDR1 as SGHRS and CDR2 as YFSETQ. DNA for the CDR3: TGCGCCAGCGGCGATTCGGGACTAGCCTCCGCGAGCACAGATACGCAGTATTTT. This codes for CASGDSGLASASTDTQYF.

This clonotype was found a few times. V is TRBV4-1 and J is TRBJ2-3; D unclear. The CDR3 is 14 amino acids. The V gene lost 6 bases and the J gene lost 5 bases, with 15 bases spanning the gap. The germline CDR1 and CDR2 sequences are MGHRA and YSYEKL. Here the CDR3 DNA reads TGCGCCAGCAGGAGAGGAAGTTTCGAAGATACGCAGTATTTT. It yields the protein CASRRGSFEDTQYF.

The chain carries TRBV20-1 and TRBJ2-5; D might be TRBD2 (5 bases). V gave up 4 bases and J gave up 1 base, with 10 bases separating them. The CDR3 has 13 residues. Germline V gene data show CDR1 as DFQATT and CDR2 as SNEGSKA (reference sequence). The CDR3, as DNA: TGCAGTGCTACGAGAGGGTCCCAAGAGACCCAGTACTTC. It encodes CSATRGSQETQYF.

The V call is TRBV5-6, the J call TRBJ1-1; 9 bases match TRBD1. This CDR3 has 15 residues. The germline CDR1 and CDR2 sequences are SGHDT and YYEEEE. The junction had 9 bases not matched to a gene; V was cut back by 2 bases and J by 7 bases. CDR3 loop: CASSFRQGVGIEAFF. CDR3 bases: TGTGCCAGCAGCTTTCGACAGGGGGTCGGGATTGAAGCTTTCTTT.

The chain combines TRBV27 with TRBJ1-1; no clear D gene. The length of the CDR3 is 13 residues. Per the germline V gene, CDR1 is MNHEY and CDR2 is SMNVEV (reference sequence). Deletions cut 7 bases from V and 0 bases from J, with 9 bases between. The CDR3 spells CASKGPMNTEAFF. CDR3 nucleotides: TGTGCCAGCAAAGGGCCTATGAACACTGAAGCTTTCTTT.

This clonotype was seen repeatedly, ten times or more. The chain recombines TRBV20-1 with TRBJ2-3, with a weak D call TRBD2 (6 bases). CDR1 is DFQATT, CDR2 SNEGSKA, per germline (reference sequence). Between the trimmed V and J ends, which lost 6 bases and 1 base, there was a span of 17 bases. This CDR3 has 15 amino acids. DNA for the CDR3: TGCAGTGCCCACGGAGGGTTCGGCGGCACAGATACGCAGTATTTT. Protein sequence: CSAHGGFGGTDTQYF.